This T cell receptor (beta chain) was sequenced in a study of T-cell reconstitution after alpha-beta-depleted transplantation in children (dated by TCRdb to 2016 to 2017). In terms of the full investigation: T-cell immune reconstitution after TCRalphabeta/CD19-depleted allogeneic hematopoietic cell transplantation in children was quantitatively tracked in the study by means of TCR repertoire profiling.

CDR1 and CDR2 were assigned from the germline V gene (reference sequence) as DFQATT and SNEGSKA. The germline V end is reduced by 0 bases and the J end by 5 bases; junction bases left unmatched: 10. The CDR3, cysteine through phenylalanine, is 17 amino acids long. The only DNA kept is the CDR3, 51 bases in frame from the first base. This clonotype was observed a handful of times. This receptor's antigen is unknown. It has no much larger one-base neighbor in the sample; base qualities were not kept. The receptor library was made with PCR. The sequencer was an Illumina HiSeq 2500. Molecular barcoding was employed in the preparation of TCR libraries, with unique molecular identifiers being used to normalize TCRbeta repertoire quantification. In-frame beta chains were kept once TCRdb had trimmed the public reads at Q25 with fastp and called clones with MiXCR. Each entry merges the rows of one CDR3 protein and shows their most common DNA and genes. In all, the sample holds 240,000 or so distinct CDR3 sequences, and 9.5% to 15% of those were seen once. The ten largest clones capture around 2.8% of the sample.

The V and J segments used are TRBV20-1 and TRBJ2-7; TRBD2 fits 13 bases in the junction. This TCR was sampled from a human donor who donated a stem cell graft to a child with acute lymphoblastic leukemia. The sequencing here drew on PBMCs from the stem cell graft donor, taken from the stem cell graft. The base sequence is TGCAGTGCTAGAGATCCCCGAACTAGCGGGAGGGCCGACGAGCAGTACTTC. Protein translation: CSARDPRTSGRADEQYF.